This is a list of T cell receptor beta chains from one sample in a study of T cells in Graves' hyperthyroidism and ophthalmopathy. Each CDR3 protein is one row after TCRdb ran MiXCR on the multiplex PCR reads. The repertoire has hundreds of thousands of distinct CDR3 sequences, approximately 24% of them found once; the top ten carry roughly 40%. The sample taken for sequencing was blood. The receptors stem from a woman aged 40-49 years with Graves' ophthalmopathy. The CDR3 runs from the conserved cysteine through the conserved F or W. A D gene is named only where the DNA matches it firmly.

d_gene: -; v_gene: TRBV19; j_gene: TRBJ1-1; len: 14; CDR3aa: CATRQFTMNTEAFF
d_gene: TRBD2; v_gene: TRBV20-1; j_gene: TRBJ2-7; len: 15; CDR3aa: CSASGTSGTTYEQYF
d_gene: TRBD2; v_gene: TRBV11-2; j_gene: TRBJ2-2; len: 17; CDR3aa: CASSGPGGTRTTGELFF
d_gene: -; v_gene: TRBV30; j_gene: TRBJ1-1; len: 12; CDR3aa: CAWAFGDNEAFF
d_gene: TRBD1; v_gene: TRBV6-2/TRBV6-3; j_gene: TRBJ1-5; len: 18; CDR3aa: CASSYEVGQGTSNQPQHF
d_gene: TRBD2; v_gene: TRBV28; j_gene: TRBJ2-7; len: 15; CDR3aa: CASTPTLTSGYEQYF
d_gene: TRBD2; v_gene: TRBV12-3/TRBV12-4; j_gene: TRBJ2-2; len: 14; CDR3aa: CASSSGGPSGELFF
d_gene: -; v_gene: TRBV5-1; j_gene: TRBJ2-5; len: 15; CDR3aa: CASSFIRVNSETQYF
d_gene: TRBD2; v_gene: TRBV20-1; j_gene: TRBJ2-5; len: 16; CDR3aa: CSARDQLADIGETQYF
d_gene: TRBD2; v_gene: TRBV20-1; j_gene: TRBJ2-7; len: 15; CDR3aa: CSARAGEAGGYEQYF
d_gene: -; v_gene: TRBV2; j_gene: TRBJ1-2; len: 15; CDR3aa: CASSSARTANYGYTF
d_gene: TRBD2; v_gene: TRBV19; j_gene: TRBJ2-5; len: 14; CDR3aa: CASSQRGGQETQYF
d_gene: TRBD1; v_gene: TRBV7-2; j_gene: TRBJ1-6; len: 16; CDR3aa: CASSPRRQGADSPLHF
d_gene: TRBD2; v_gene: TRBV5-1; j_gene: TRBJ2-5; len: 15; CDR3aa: CASSLVEAGGETQYF
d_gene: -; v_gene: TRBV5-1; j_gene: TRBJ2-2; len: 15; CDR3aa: CASSQGSTNTGELFF
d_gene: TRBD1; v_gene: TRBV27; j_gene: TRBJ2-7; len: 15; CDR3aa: CASRETGGSTYEQYF
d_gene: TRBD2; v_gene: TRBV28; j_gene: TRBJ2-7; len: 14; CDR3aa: CASSPGGRRAEQYF
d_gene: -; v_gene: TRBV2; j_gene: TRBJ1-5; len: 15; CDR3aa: CASSHDSRSNQPQHF
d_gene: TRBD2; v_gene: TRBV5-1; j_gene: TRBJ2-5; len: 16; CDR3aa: CASSTEAGVAPETQYF
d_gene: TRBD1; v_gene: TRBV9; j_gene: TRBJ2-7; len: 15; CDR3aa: CASSETGTGGYEQYF
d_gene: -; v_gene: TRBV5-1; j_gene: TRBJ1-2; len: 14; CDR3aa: CASSLEGTVYGYTF
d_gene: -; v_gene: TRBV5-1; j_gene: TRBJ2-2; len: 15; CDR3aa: CASRSQGSSTGELFF
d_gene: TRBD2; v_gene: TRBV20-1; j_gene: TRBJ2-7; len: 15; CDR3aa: CSARGLAGTSYEQYF
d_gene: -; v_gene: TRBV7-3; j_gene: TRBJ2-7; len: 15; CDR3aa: CASSPTGTASYEQYF
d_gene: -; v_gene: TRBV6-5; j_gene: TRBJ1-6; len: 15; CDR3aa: CASSYSRSENSPLHF
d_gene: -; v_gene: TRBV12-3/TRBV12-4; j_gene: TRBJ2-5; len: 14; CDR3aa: CASARGAFQETQYF
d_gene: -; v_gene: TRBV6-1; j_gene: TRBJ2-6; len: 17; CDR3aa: CASSEVTAYSGANVLTF